This TCR beta chain stems from a study of regulatory T cells in long-lasting Graves disease. Time point indicated: newly diagnosed GD, antithyroid drugs for less than 3 months. Scientists built the TCR library using RNA that was extracted from PBMCs. Each of the patients was recruited from an endocrinology department situated in Xi'an, China. This clonotype has a count of ten or more. The antigen remains undetermined. From germline, CDR1 is SGHAT and CDR2 FQNNGV. This CDR3 comprises 13 residues. V lost 5 bases, J lost 5 bases, and 5 bases stayed unmatched. Regarding the study as a whole: Investigators studied peripheral blood only, not thyroid tissue.

Assembly of TCR beta libraries relied on iRepertoire HTBI primers together with Arm-PCR of CDR3 regions. Using its own MiXCR run on the multiplex PCR reads, TCRdb lists one record per CDR3 protein. The sample consists of roughly 530,000 distinct CDR3 sequences, roughly a sixth of them appearing once. These same data were also listed under a study on T cells in Graves' hyperthyroidism and ophthalmopathy.

The sample in question was peripheral blood mononuclear cells (PBMCs), obtained at new diagnosis, from a patient treated with antithyroid drugs. The sequence derives from a woman aged 40 to 65 with Graves disease. The genes are TRBV11-2 and TRBJ2-5; 7 bases are a match to TRBD2. CDR3 loop: CASSIVGGETQYF. In nucleotides, the CDR3 is TGTGCCAGCAGCATAGTGGGGGGGGAGACCCAGTACTTC. Looking up the rest from reference TRBV11-2 and TRBJ2-5 gives the full variable domain: EAGVAQSPRYKIIEKRQSVAFWCNPISGHATLYWYQQILGQGPKLLIQFQNNGVVDDSQLPKDRFSAERLKGVDSTLKIQPAKLEDSAVYLCASSIVGGETQYFGPGTRLLVL.